What follows are 11 T cell receptor beta chains derived from one specimen sequenced in a study of vaccination effects on CD4 cells after COVID-19. Produced via immunoSEQ multiplex PCR; TCRdb's table is partial and in-frame only. Of approximately 70,000 clones detected, around 81% appear once; the ten largest clones hold 1.2%. No antigen has been assigned to these receptors. Before sequencing, viral peptide pools were used by the ViraFEST assay to expand antigen-specific CD4+ T cells. Culture proceeded for roughly ten days, and CD4+ T cells were then isolated. Two doses of either BNT162b2 or mRNA-1273 were given to each participant. The source was CD4+ T cells from PBMCs cultured with HCoV-229E spike peptides, collected after COVID-19 vaccination. The source is a human donor who received a COVID-19 vaccine.

The CDR3 spells CASSLKGASDTQYF. In nucleotides, the CDR3 is TGCGCCAGCAGCTTGAAGGGGGCTTCAGATACGCAGTATTTT. The rearrangement uses TRBV5-1 and TRBJ2-3; 7 positions agree with TRBD1. The J segment lost 4 bases and the V segment lost 1 base, leaving 3 bases of the junction unmatched. This CDR3 spans 14 amino acids. CDR1 is SGHRS and CDR2 is YFSETQ in the germline V gene.

The J gene is TRBJ1-1, the V gene TRBV9; tentative D call: TRBD1 (5 bases). Germline V gene sequence: CDR1 SGDLS, CDR2 YYNGEE. The CDR3 totals 14 residues. The V end lost 4 bases, the J end lost 1 base, and 11 bases lay between the germline ends. CDR3 residues: CASSPGTGNTEAFF. CDR3 nucleotides: TGTGCCAGCAGCCCCGGGACTGGGAACACTGAAGCTTTCTTT.

The V call is TRBV19, the J call TRBJ2-5; maybe TRBD2 (6 bases). Germline CDR1 reads LNHDA; CDR2 reads SQIVND (reference sequence). Trimming removed 4 bases from V and 1 base from J, with 19 bases in between. The CDR3 extends over 17 amino acids. CDR3 coding DNA: TGTGCCAGTAGTACAAATGGACGGGGGAGATTCCAAGAGACCCAGTACTTC. Its translation: CASSTNGRGRFQETQYF.

The DNA for the CDR3 is TGTGCCAGCAGCCAAGACGGGGCTAGCGGGGGTATCTCCTACGAGCAGTACGTC. This sequence encodes CASSQDGASGGISYEQYV. This rearrangement joins TRBV3-1 (or the pseudogene TRBV3-2) to TRBJ2-7; 10 bases map to TRBD2. J was trimmed by 0 bases and V by 0 bases; bases with no gene match: 8. This CDR3 is built from 18 residues. Germline V gene data show CDR1 as LGHDT and CDR2 as YNNKEL (reference sequence).

This clone was seen once. The V call is TRBV5-1, the J call TRBJ1-1; a weak D match, TRBD1 (5 bases). V lost 7 bases, J lost 0 bases, and 10 bases lay in between. The CDR3 has 13 amino acids. Germline assignment: CDR1 SGHRS and CDR2 YFSETQ. The CDR3 sequence: CASFAGLNTEAFF. The CDR3 DNA reads TGCGCCAGCTTCGCAGGGCTGAACACTGAAGCTTTCTTT.

The gene calls are TRBV7-9 and TRBJ1-5; tentatively, D is TRBD1 (5 bases). Germline V CDR1 and CDR2: SEHNR, FQNEAQ (reference sequence). This CDR3 has 16 residues. Trimming removed 1 base at V and 1 base at J, with 11 bases between. In DNA form, the CDR3 reads TGTGCCAGCAGCTTAGAGGTGGGGGGAAGCAATCAGCCCCAGCATTTT. Translation: CASSLEVGGSNQPQHF.

The chain is built from TRBV5-4 and TRBJ1-2, with D hard to call. CDR3 size: 14 residues. Germline V gene lookup returns CDR1 SGHNT and CDR2 YYREEE (reference sequence). V lost 1 base, J lost 0 bases, and 7 bases lay in between. The CDR3 loop is CASSLRSPNYGYTF. Here the CDR3 DNA reads TGTGCCAGCAGCTTGAGGAGCCCTAACTATGGCTACACCTTC.

The chain recombines TRBV3-1 (or the pseudogene TRBV3-2) with TRBJ1-1, with TRBD1 as a possible D gene (5 bases). Trimming stripped 1 base from V and 1 base from J, with 10 bases between. The germline V gene encodes CDR1 LGHDT and CDR2 YNNKEL (reference sequence). The CDR3 length is 15 residues. CDR3: CASSQVEGTNTEAFF. The CDR3 coding sequence is TGTGCCAGCAGCCAAGTTGAAGGGACGAACACTGAAGCTTTCTTT.

J is TRBJ1-6 and V is TRBV6-5; D call uncertain. This CDR3 has 12 residues. V lost 6 bases and J 8 bases, leaving 8 bases between the germline ends. Germline values: CDR1 MNHEY, CDR2 SVGAGI. CDR3 sequence: CASSQTYSPLHF. CDR3 nucleotides: TGTGCCAGCAGCCAAACCTATTCACCCCTCCACTTT.

This rearrangement joins TRBV7-2 to TRBJ1-3; D is undetermined. The CDR3 is 13 residues long. Germline-derived CDR1 and CDR2 are SGHTA and FQGNSA. The ends were cut back, 3 bases at V and 2 bases at J, with 5 bases in the middle. Here the CDR3 DNA reads TGTGCCAGCAGCTTCCCCCCTGGAAACACCATATATTTT. Its translation is CASSFPPGNTIYF.

The V gene is TRBV3-1 (or the pseudogene TRBV3-2), the J gene TRBJ2-7, with TRBD1 as a possible D gene (6 bases). The V gene lost 9 bases and the J gene lost 3 bases, with 9 bases spanning the gap. The V gene's germline CDR1 is LGHDT and CDR2 YNNKEL (reference sequence). The CDR3 runs to 11 residues. CDR3 DNA: TGTGCCAGAACAGGGCTCTACGAGCAGTACGTC. Encoded protein: CARTGLYEQYV.